This is a list of T cell receptor beta chains from one sample in a study of cytomegalovirus exposure and HLA in healthy donors. Some clones are missing from TCRdb's copy, which holds only in-frame ones; the method was immunoSEQ multiplex PCR. This table has around 130,000 clones, 80% appearing once. The specimen sequenced was PBMCs. These receptors were collected from a man aged 30 to 45 in good health and CMV-seronegative. CDR3s include the opening cysteine and the closing phenylalanine or tryptophan. D genes are given only for firm matches. Clone size, where shown, is once, few, many, or a class for clones that have expanded.

v_call	d_call	clone_size	j_call	cdr3_aa	cdr3_nt
TRBV5-4	-	few	TRBJ1-1	CASSLAGMNTEAFF	TGTGCCAGCAGCTTGGCCGGGATGAACACTGAAGCTTTCTTT
TRBV27	-	-	TRBJ2-5	CASSPRLERETQYF	TGTGCCAGCAGTCCTCGACTAGAGCGGGAGACCCAGTACTTC
TRBV4-3	-	-	TRBJ1-1	CASSQVPTAMNTEAFF	TGCGCCAGCAGCCAAGTTCCGACAGCCATGAACACTGAAGCTTTCTTT
TRBV29-1	TRBD1	once	TRBJ2-7	CSVEDPGTESYEQYF	TGCAGCGTTGAAGACCCCGGGACAGAGTCCTACGAGCAGTACTTC
TRBV6-6	-	-	TRBJ1-1	CASSYSNGNTEAFF	TGTGCCAGCAGTTACTCAAACGGGAACACTGAAGCTTTCTTT
TRBV9	TRBD1	-	TRBJ1-2	CASSTRQGADGYTF	TGTGCCAGCAGCACCCGACAGGGGGCCGATGGCTACACCTTC
TRBV27	-	-	TRBJ1-5	CASSLSAQANNQPQHF	TGTGCCAGCAGTTTATCGGCTCAGGCAAACAATCAGCCCCAGCATTTT
TRBV7-8	TRBD1	-	TRBJ2-1	CASSSGQGLYNEQFF	TGTGCCAGCAGCTCCGGACAGGGGTTATACAATGAGCAGTTCTTC
TRBV7-8	TRBD1	-	TRBJ2-1	CASRFRDRDNEQFF	TGTGCCAGCAGATTCCGGGACAGGGACAATGAGCAGTTCTTC
TRBV30	-	once	TRBJ1-1	CAWSVGGNTEAFF	TGTGCCTGGAGTGTAGGCGGGAACACTGAAGCTTTCTTT